This T cell receptor (beta chain) was recorded in a study of CD8+ T cells in alopecia areata (dated by TCRdb to the late 2010s). A note on the overall study: Treated patients were enrolled in an open-label pilot trial of oral tofacitinib, 5 to 10 mg twice daily, for moderate-to-severe alopecia areata. To study T cell clonal expansion in alopecia areata, the researchers applied high-throughput TCRbeta sequencing to both the C3H/HeJ mouse model and human patients. Patients on tofacitinib were biopsied at baseline and after 4 and 24 weeks of treatment, and several of the patients also had a later scalp biopsy. On the human side, TCRbeta sequencing was run on scalp tissue and on sorted CD4+ and CD8+ peripheral blood T cells from healthy controls and from alopecia areata patients with either patchy or totalis/universalis disease. Amplification of TCRbeta CDR3 regions was done by immunoSEQ multiplex PCR using 35 Vbeta forward primers and 13 Jbeta reverse primers. Scalp clonality was compared among normal scalp (n=4), patchy alopecia areata scalp (n=8), and alopecia totalis/universalis scalp (n=8). Patients stayed on tofacitinib for 6 to 18 months and then had 6 months of follow-up off drug so that delayed response and recurrence could be assessed. RNA came from the PAXgene miRNA kit for fixed scalp, the miRNeasy kit for PBMCs, and the RNeasy kit for mouse skin.

Library construction relied on the immunoSEQ multiplex PCR assay. To provide template for TCR sequencing, every sample had RNA extracted and reverse transcribed into cDNA. SuperScript III was used for first-strand cDNA synthesis, primed with a 2:1 mix of oligo-dT and random hexamers. Amplification bias was assessed with a synthetic immune receptor repertoire, and residual bias was removed computationally. Under the source paper's analysis protocol: Raw reads were preprocessed to remove errors, and CDR3 was defined according to IMGT conventions as the region from the conserved cysteine to phenylalanine. Clonality was calculated as 1 minus Shannon entropy normalized by log2 of the number of productive unique TCRs. Scalp TCRbeta sequences were cross-referenced with sorted blood CD4 and CD8 repertoires so that the CD4 or CD8 identity of scalp clones could be inferred. Entries here come from immuneACCESS through TCRdb and include only in-frame sequences with V and J called. Some clones fail to appear in such tables; in the studies checked, an unresolved V gene covers under half of the shortfall, and the cause of the remainder is unknown. That table is the source of V, J and clone size, and D and trimming were worked out from the DNA. The sample table records roughly 250,000 clones; roughly two thirds of these occur just once. Around 1.2% of the sample lies in the top ten.

As regards this clone: No antigen is known for it. No base qualities exist here, and no much larger clone lies one base off it.

Paper-wide results and their limitations: Unlike mouse skin, which is dominated by gammadelta T cells, normal human skin has resident alphabeta T cells that are also sequenced, and this complicates analysis of the scalp TCR repertoire. TCR sequences shared between patients were less clear than in mice, possibly partly because of HLA diversity in the patient population. Compared with normal scalp, lesional scalp had higher clonality and more expanded CD8+ clones, particularly in alopecia totalis/universalis, a pattern that suggests antigenic drive.

From its cysteine to its phenylalanine, the CDR3 spans 11 amino acids. Only the CDR3 part of the read is kept: 33 bases, read in frame from the first base. From a lookup of the germline V gene, CDR1 and CDR2 are SQVTM and ANQGSEA. The junction shows trimming of 2 bases on V and 6 bases on J, plus 8 bases between the germline ends. Per the publication, the time point label means: baseline before oral tofacitinib. Lesional scalp punch biopsies and peripheral blood were obtained from alopecia areata patients. PBMCs were isolated by density centrifugation and stained for CD3, CD4 and CD8, and CD4+ and CD8+ T cells were sorted on a FACSAria.

Sample: CD4+ T cells sorted from blood, taken at week 0. This chain joins TRBV29-1 to TRBJ2-7; the best D guess is TRBD1, with 6 bases matching. This TCR was sampled from a human donor with alopecia areata. CDR3 reads: CSVEQGPEQYF. The DNA is TGCAGCGTTGAACAGGGGCCCGAGCAGTACTTC.